Shown below are 14 T cell receptor beta chains from a single sample sequenced in a study of cytomegalovirus exposure and HLA in healthy donors. TCRdb keeps only in-frame clones here, not all; method: immunoSEQ multiplex PCR. Of approximately 280,000 clones listed, over 75% were seen once; the top ten hold around 0.9%. Sequencing was carried out using PBMCs. The receptor set was obtained from a woman aged 18-35 years in good health and CMV-seronegative.

Comments on this clone: Other DNA sequences from this sample encode an identical CDR3 as well. CDR3 sequence reads: CASSVGGGGSYNEQFF. The CDR3 region has the DNA TGTGCCAGCAGCGTAGGCGGCGGAGGCTCCTACAATGAGCAGTTCTTC. The gene calls are TRBV9 and TRBJ2-1, with D possibly being TRBD2 (5 bases). Trimming shortened V by 0 bases and J by 0 bases, and 10 bases separated the two germline ends. This CDR3 is built from 16 residues. Germline values: CDR1 SGDLS, CDR2 YYNGEE.

The chain carries TRBV5-6 and TRBJ1-1, with D unresolved. Germline V lookup: CDR1 SGHDT, CDR2 YYEEEE. The V and J ends lost 0 bases and 0 bases respectively, with 9 bases between them. The CDR3 totals 15 residues. CDR3 residues: CASSLGASLNTEAFF. Written as DNA, the CDR3 is TGTGCCAGCAGCTTGGGAGCATCCTTGAACACTGAAGCTTTCTTT.

This sequence joins TRBV7-8 and TRBJ1-2, with 10 nucleotides matching TRBD1. CDR1 SGHVS and CDR2 FQNEAQ come from the germline V gene. The V and J ends lost 8 bases and 8 bases, in that order; junction bases with no gene match: 11. The CDR3 is 14 residues long. CDR3 DNA sequence: TGTGCCAGCGTCCAAGACAGGGGGCGGGAGGGCTACACCTTC. Translating gives CASVQDRGREGYTF. Full variable domain (rest looked up from reference TRBV7-8 and TRBJ1-2): GAGVSQSPRYKVAKRGQDVALRCDPISGHVSLFWYQQALGQGPEFLTYFQNEAQLDKSGLPSDRFFAERPEGSVSTLKIQRTQQEDSAVYLCASVQDRGREGYTFGSGTRLTVV.

The chain links TRBV7-2 to TRBJ2-3; D perhaps matches TRBD1 (8 bases). V lost 4 bases to trimming and J lost 3 bases, with 14 bases between them. The CDR3 spans 15 residues. Germline CDR1 is SGHTA and CDR2 is FQGNSA. DNA for the CDR3: TGTGCCAGCAGCTACAGGGGGAGGGGTACAGATACGCAGTATTTT. It specifies CASSYRGRGTDTQYF.

The sample holds a few counts of this clone. Other DNA sequences in the sample encode the same CDR3. V and J are TRBV18 and TRBJ1-2; 9 bases are shared with TRBD1. CDR1 and CDR2 from the germline V gene are KGHSH and LQKENI. The CDR3 consists of 13 residues. Trimming took 3 bases from V and 8 from J; bases not matched to a gene: 4. The CDR3 DNA is TGTGCCAGCTCACCCGGGACAGGGAACGGCTACACCTTC. Translation: CASSPGTGNGYTF.

This rearrangement joins TRBV27 to TRBJ1-1; D remains ambiguous. V was pared by 5 bases and J by 1 base, with 14 bases between. This CDR3 region has 15 residues. Germline assignment: CDR1 MNHEY and CDR2 SMNVEV (reference sequence). The CDR3, as DNA: TGTGCCAGCAGTCCCCCCCCGAGGCGGAACACTGAAGCTTTCTTT. It is translated as CASSPPPRRNTEAFF.

This chain uses TRBV5-4 with TRBJ2-3, with 7 bases matching TRBD1. In germline, CDR1 is SGHNT, CDR2 YYREEE (reference sequence). V shed 2 bases, J shed 2 bases, and the junction held 5 bases outside the gene matches. The length of the CDR3 is 15 residues. The CDR3 region has the DNA TGTGCCAGCAGCTTTGGGGACAGAATCACAGATACGCAGTATTTT. Translating gives CASSFGDRITDTQYF.

The chain couples TRBV19 to TRBJ1-2; TRBD1 aligns across 11 bases. Germline CDR1 LNHDA, CDR2 SQIVND (reference sequence). The trim removed 6 bases at V and 5 bases at J, leaving 5 bases unmatched. This CDR3 is built from 14 residues. In nucleotides, the CDR3 is TGTGCCAGTAGCCGGGACAGGGGGTTTTATGGCTACACCTTC. It codes for CASSRDRGFYGYTF.

The rearrangement uses TRBV29-1 and TRBJ1-2; D might be TRBD1 (5 bases). CDR1 and CDR2 (germline): SQVTM, ANQGSEA. This CDR3 spans 12 amino acids. V was clipped by 3 bases and J by 3 bases, with 8 bases between them. CDR3 sequence: CSVESGDYGYTF. CDR3 DNA sequence: TGCAGCGTTGAGTCGGGGGACTATGGCTACACCTTC.

The chain employs TRBV5-4 and TRBJ2-7; 8 bases are a match to TRBD1. J lost 4 bases, V lost 2 bases, and 5 bases had no gene match. Germline assignment: CDR1 SGHNT and CDR2 YYREEE (reference sequence). The CDR3 runs 14 residues. The CDR3 DNA is TGTGCCAGCAGCTTAAGGACAGGGAAATACGAGCAGTACTTC. This gives the protein CASSLRTGKYEQYF.

The chain recombines TRBV5-1 with TRBJ2-1, with no clear D. The CDR3 contains 13 residues. Trimming shortened V by 0 bases and J by 6 bases, and 7 bases separated the two germline ends. The germline V gene has CDR1 SGHRS and CDR2 YFSETQ. This CDR3 is CASSLGPLNEQFF. The CDR3, as DNA: TGCGCCAGCAGCTTGGGGCCGCTCAATGAGCAGTTCTTC.

V usage is TRBV27 and J usage is TRBJ2-3, with D possibly being TRBD1 (6 bases). Per the germline V gene, CDR1 is MNHEY and CDR2 is SMNVEV (reference sequence). V was cut by 7 bases and J by 1 base, with 30 bases left in between. There are 20 residues in the CDR3. The DNA for the CDR3 is TGTGCCAGCACGACTCAAATGTTAGTTCGGGGCAGGGGTCGCACAGATACGCAGTATTTT. Translating gives CASTTQMLVRGRGRTDTQYF.

This rearrangement joins TRBV7-8 to TRBJ1-2; 7 positions match TRBD1. Losses at the gene ends were 2 bases for V and 3 bases for J; bases not matched to a gene: 12. Germline V gene lookup returns CDR1 SGHVS and CDR2 FQNEAQ. This CDR3 contains 17 residues. The CDR3 DNA reads TGTGCCAGCAGCTTAATGGTTCATTTTCAGGGGGACTATGGCTACACCTTC. Protein product: CASSLMVHFQGDYGYTF.

In DNA, the CDR3 is TGCGCCAGCAGCCAAGTGGTAGGGGGATCCTTAGGGGCCCAGCATTTT. Amino acids: CASSQVVGGSLGAQHF. The chain is built from TRBV4-1 and TRBJ1-5, with D possibly TRBD1 on 6 matching bases. In germline, CDR1 is MGHRA, CDR2 YSYEKL. This CDR3 comprises 16 residues. V lost 1 base and J lost 11, with 21 bases in between.